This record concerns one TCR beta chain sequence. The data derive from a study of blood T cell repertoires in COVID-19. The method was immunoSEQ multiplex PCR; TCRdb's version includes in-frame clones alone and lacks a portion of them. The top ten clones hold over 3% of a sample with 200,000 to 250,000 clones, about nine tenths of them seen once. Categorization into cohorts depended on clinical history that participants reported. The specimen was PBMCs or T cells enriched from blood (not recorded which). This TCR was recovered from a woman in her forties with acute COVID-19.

Here the CDR3 reads CASSLANSYSSYNSPLHF. CDR3 DNA sequence: TGTGCCAGCAGCTTAGCGAACAGCTACAGCTCCTATAATTCACCCCTCCACTTT. V usage is TRBV11-1 and J usage is TRBJ1-6; no clear D gene. Deletions cut 0 bases from V and 0 bases from J, with 12 bases between. Germline assignment: CDR1 SGHAT and CDR2 FQDESV (reference sequence). The CDR3 extends over 18 amino acids.